The rows below give T cell receptor beta chains drawn from one sample of a study of blood T cell repertoires in COVID-19. Measured with immunoSEQ multiplex PCR; TCRdb has only the in-frame clones, and not every one. The data show under 150,000 clones, around 84% seen once. Sequencing input: PBMCs or T cells enriched from blood (not recorded which). Receptors were obtained from a middle-aged man with acute COVID-19. Each CDR3 is given with its conserved first and last residue. Each record gives: D gene, V gene, clone size, J gene, CDR3 protein, CDR3 DNA. The D gene is left open where the match is weak. Expanded clones get a size class; other rows say once, few or many, or leave the size out.

TRBD1	TRBV2	.	TRBJ1-5	CASKTGTDNQPQHF	TGTGCCAGCAAAACCGGGACAGATAATCAGCCCCAGCATTTT
.	TRBV5-1	.	TRBJ1-1	CASSLAQGFNTEAFF	TGCGCCAGCAGCTTGGCCCAGGGATTTAACACTGAAGCTTTCTTT
.	TRBV2	.	TRBJ2-1	CASSQGPVAGQFF	TGTGCCAGCAGCCAGGGGCCCGTTGCCGGGCAGTTCTTC
TRBD1	TRBV5-5	.	TRBJ2-7	CASSLWTGTYEQYF	TGTGCCAGCAGCCTGTGGACAGGGACCTACGAGCAGTACTTC
.	TRBV28	.	TRBJ2-7	CASTPASDYYEQYF	TGTGCCAGCACTCCGGCTAGCGATTACTACGAGCAGTACTTC
TRBD1	TRBV5-4	.	TRBJ1-1	CASSLAAGTGGTEAFF	TGTGCCAGCAGCTTAGCGGCTGGGACAGGGGGTACTGAAGCTTTCTTT
TRBD1	TRBV9	few	TRBJ1-1	CASSVTGGRDTEAFF	TGTGCCAGCAGCGTGACAGGGGGTCGGGACACTGAAGCTTTCTTT
.	TRBV12-3/TRBV12-4	.	TRBJ1-3	CASRAGALYTIYF	TGTGCCAGCAGGGCGGGGGCTCTGTACACCATATATTTT
TRBD1	TRBV19	few	TRBJ1-2	CATTQRGQRRSYGYTF	TGTGCCACCACCCAGAGGGGACAGAGGAGAAGCTATGGCTACACCTTC
TRBD1	TRBV18	few	TRBJ2-7	CASTTGTGSSYEQYF	TGTGCCAGCACAACCGGGACAGGGAGCTCCTACGAGCAGTACTTC
TRBD2	TRBV11-2	.	TRBJ2-3	CASSLRTSGYSDTQYF	TGTGCCAGCAGCTTAAGGACTAGCGGGTACTCAGATACGCAGTATTTT
TRBD1	TRBV28	.	TRBJ2-7	CASSSGQGRHEQYF	TGTGCCAGCAGTTCCGGACAGGGTAGGCACGAGCAGTACTTC
.	TRBV3-1/TRBV3-2	.	TRBJ2-5	CASSQDQIGGGETQYF	TGTGCCAGCAGCCAAGATCAAATTGGGGGCGGGGAGACCCAGTACTTC
TRBD2	TRBV6-5	few	TRBJ2-7	CASSHSGVSSYEQYF	TGTGCCAGCAGCCATAGCGGGGTCAGCTCCTACGAGCAGTACTTC
TRBD1	TRBV23-1	.	TRBJ2-1	CASSTGGCEQFF	TGCGCCAGCTCGACAGGGGGCTGTGAGCAGTTCTTC
TRBD1	TRBV7-9	.	TRBJ1-5	CASTKTGINQPQHF	TGTGCCAGCACCAAGACAGGGATCAATCAGCCCCAGCATTTT
TRBD2	TRBV5-1	.	TRBJ2-3	CASSLAGLAGELSTDTQYF	TGCGCCAGCAGCTTGGCCGGACTAGCGGGGGAACTTAGCACAGATACGCAGTATTTT